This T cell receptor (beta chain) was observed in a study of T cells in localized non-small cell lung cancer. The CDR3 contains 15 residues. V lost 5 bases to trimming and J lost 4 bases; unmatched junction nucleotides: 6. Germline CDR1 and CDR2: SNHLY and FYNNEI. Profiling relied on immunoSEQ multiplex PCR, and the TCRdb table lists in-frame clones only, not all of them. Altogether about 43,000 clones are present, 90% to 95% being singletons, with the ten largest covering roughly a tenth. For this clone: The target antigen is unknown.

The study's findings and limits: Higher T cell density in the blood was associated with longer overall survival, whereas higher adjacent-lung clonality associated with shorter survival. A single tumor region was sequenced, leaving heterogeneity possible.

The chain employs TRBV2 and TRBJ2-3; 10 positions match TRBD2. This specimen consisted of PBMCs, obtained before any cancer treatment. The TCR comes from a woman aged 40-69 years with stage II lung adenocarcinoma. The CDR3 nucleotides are TGTGCCAGCAGTTATCAGCGGGAGGGCCCAGATACGCAGTATTTT. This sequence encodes CASSYQREGPDTQYF.